The rows below give T cell receptor beta chains drawn from one sample of a study of blood T cell repertoires in COVID-19. Assay used: immunoSEQ multiplex PCR; TCRdb lists only in-frame clones, some missing. Among around 130,000 clones listed, approximately 80% were seen once. Specimen: peripheral blood. The source is a human donor in a cohort sampled during active COVID-19. The CDR3 runs from the conserved cysteine through the conserved F or W. D genes are given only for firm matches. Clone size is not always given. Where it is, it says once, few, many or a class for expanded clones.

NA TRBJ1-1 TRBV30 NA CAWSVQRGWTEAFF TGTGCCTGGAGTGTACAAAGGGGCTGGACTGAAGCTTTCTTT
TRBD1 TRBJ1-5 TRBV7-2 NA CASSLRGLINQPQHF TGTGCCAGCAGCTTAAGGGGGCTTATCAATCAGCCCCAGCATTTT
NA TRBJ1-6 TRBV10-3 NA CAISENRDSPLHF TGTGCCATCAGTGAGAACAGGGATTCACCCCTCCACTTT
TRBD1 TRBJ1-2 TRBV30 once CAWSGDRGWYGYTF TGTGCCTGGTCTGGGGACAGGGGTTGGTATGGCTACACCTTC
NA TRBJ2-7 TRBV7-2 NA CASSLRQVYQPDYEQYF TGTGCCAGCAGCTTAAGACAGGTTTATCAACCAGACTACGAGCAGTACTTC
TRBD1 TRBJ2-7 TRBV4-1 NA CASSLGQGSYEQYF TGCGCCAGCAGCCTAGGACAGGGGTCCTACGAGCAGTACTTC
TRBD1 TRBJ1-5 TRBV23-1 NA CASSQDNGQGNQPQHF TGCGCCAGCAGTCAAGATAACGGACAGGGTAATCAGCCCCAGCATTTT
NA TRBJ1-2 TRBV9 NA CASSVGGVGYGYTF TGTGCCAGCAGCGTAGGGGGGGTAGGCTATGGCTACACCTTC
TRBD1 TRBJ2-3 TRBV5-4 NA CASSPWTGNEGVQYF TGTGCCAGCAGCCCCTGGACAGGCAACGAGGGGGTGCAGTATTTT
NA TRBJ1-5 TRBV4-1 once CASSRGSNQPQHF TGCGCCAGCAGCCGAGGTAGCAATCAGCCCCAGCATTTT
NA TRBJ1-2 TRBV7-8 NA CASSLSLSNPYGYTF TGTGCCAGCAGCTTAAGTCTTAGCAACCCCTATGGCTACACCTTC
NA TRBJ2-7 TRBV5-1 few CASGQGYEQYF TGCGCCAGCGGGCAGGGATACGAGCAGTACTTC
NA TRBJ2-7 TRBV6-5 NA CASSRGGVGSYEQYF TGTGCCAGCAGTCGCGGCGGGGTGGGCTCCTACGAGCAGTACTTC
NA TRBJ2-5 TRBV6-5 few CASSPITGLQETQYF TGTGCCAGCAGTCCTATTACGGGACTCCAAGAGACCCAGTACTTC
NA TRBJ1-1 TRBV6-5 NA CASSYSWGRSTEAFF TGTGCCAGCAGTTACTCTTGGGGGCGGAGCACTGAAGCTTTCTTT
TRBD1 TRBJ1-4 TRBV9 NA CASSKLPGRGNEKLFF TGTGCCAGCAGCAAACTCCCAGGCAGGGGGAATGAAAAACTGTTTTTT
TRBD1 TRBJ1-1 TRBV6-5 NA CASRRTGNAEAFF TGTGCCAGCAGAAGGACAGGGAACGCTGAAGCTTTCTTT
NA TRBJ1-2 TRBV6-5 once CASSFGAGYTF TGTGCCAGCTCCTTTGGGGCTGGCTACACCTTC
TRBD1 TRBJ1-2 TRBV7-2 NA CASSPGQGAVGYTF TGTGCCAGCAGCCCTGGACAGGGGGCGGTAGGCTACACCTTC
TRBD1 TRBJ2-7 TRBV13 NA CASSPQVGDRGRYEQYF TGTGCCAGCAGCCCTCAAGTAGGGGACAGGGGGAGATACGAGCAGTACTTC
NA TRBJ1-1 TRBV6-5 NA CASSNDRLGTEAFF TGTGCCAGCAGTAACGACAGGCTAGGCACTGAAGCTTTCTTT
TRBD2 TRBJ2-6 TRBV28 NA CASNRLAGTGANVLTF TGTGCCAGCAACAGACTAGCGGGAACAGGGGCCAACGTCCTGACTTTC
NA TRBJ1-3 TRBV6-6 NA CASSYPSGSGNTIYF TGTGCCAGCAGTTACCCTTCCGGTTCTGGAAACACCATATATTTT
TRBD1 TRBJ2-7 TRBV2 NA CASSLEGQGSYEQYF TGTGCCAGCAGTTTAGAGGGACAGGGATCCTACGAGCAGTACTTC
NA TRBJ1-2 TRBV27 NA CASSLSMQLGQGYTF TGTGCCAGCAGTTTATCGATGCAGTTGGGCCAGGGCTACACCTTC
TRBD1 TRBJ1-2 TRBV5-8 NA CASSLDDRAYTF TGTGCCAGCAGCTTGGACGACAGGGCCTACACCTTC
TRBD2 TRBJ2-7 TRBV5-4 NA CASRRAGDIGEQYF TGTGCCAGCAGACGAGCGGGAGATATAGGGGAGCAGTACTTC
NA TRBJ1-1 TRBV4-1 NA CASSQQSTGYTEAFF TGCGCCAGCAGCCAACAATCAACGGGATACACTGAAGCTTTCTTT
TRBD2 TRBJ2-7 TRBV11-3 NA CASSPRTSGGYEQYF TGTGCCAGCAGCCCCCGGACTAGCGGAGGATACGAGCAGTACTTC
NA TRBJ2-2 TRBV3-1/TRBV3-2 NA CASSTGLSTGELFF TGTGCCAGCAGCACAGGGTTGAGCACCGGGGAGCTGTTTTTT
NA TRBJ2-7 TRBV28 NA CASSFRVLNSYEQYF TGTGCCAGCAGTTTCCGAGTTCTCAACTCCTACGAGCAGTACTTC
TRBD1 TRBJ1-1 TRBV5-1 once CASSPRDRGLGEAFF TGCGCCAGCAGCCCAAGGGACAGGGGGCTTGGTGAAGCTTTCTTT
TRBD2 TRBJ2-7 TRBV14 NA CASSLRTSGGGEQYF TGTGCCAGCAGCCTCCGGACTAGCGGGGGGGGAGAGCAGTACTTC
NA TRBJ2-7 TRBV7-8 NA CASSLKTGFEQYF TGTGCCAGCAGCCTGAAGACAGGCTTCGAGCAGTACTTC
TRBD1 TRBJ1-2 TRBV4-1 NA CASSRQGARGYTF TGCGCCAGCAGCCGACAGGGGGCGCGGGGCTACACCTTC
NA TRBJ1-1 TRBV19 NA CASVGQNTEAFF TGTGCCAGTGTCGGACAGAACACTGAAGCTTTCTTT
TRBD1 TRBJ1-1 TRBV10-3 NA CAIKGADREATEAFF TGTGCCATCAAGGGGGCCGACAGGGAAGCTACTGAAGCTTTCTTT
NA TRBJ1-4 TRBV11-2 NA CASSLIRDKTANEKLFF TGTGCCAGCAGCTTAATCCGCGACAAAACGGCTAATGAAAAACTGTTTTTT
NA TRBJ2-7 TRBV5-6 once CASSLGGVEQYF TGTGCCAGCAGCTTGGGAGGTGTCGAGCAGTACTTC
TRBD1 TRBJ2-7 TRBV18 few CASSPKGQMNYEQYF TGTGCCAGCTCACCCAAGGGACAGATGAACTACGAGCAGTACTTC
TRBD2 TRBJ2-7 TRBV13 NA CASSLEGGVYEQYF TGTGCCAGCAGCTTAGAGGGAGGGGTCTACGAGCAGTACTTC
TRBD1 TRBJ1-2 TRBV23-1 NA CASSQPPVGQGPYGYTF TGCGCCAGCAGTCAACCCCCGGTGGGACAGGGCCCGTATGGCTACACCTTC
NA TRBJ2-6 TRBV7-9 once CASSGFVSSAAGANVLTF TGTGCCAGCTCCGGCTTCGTGTCTTCAGCGGCCGGGGCCAACGTCCTGACTTTC
TRBD1 TRBJ1-2 TRBV27 few CASSLFPQGAYGYTF TGTGCCAGCAGTTTATTCCCACAGGGGGCTTATGGCTACACCTTC
NA TRBJ1-1 TRBV9 NA CASSLGGLTEAFF TGTGCCAGCAGTCTCGGGGGTCTTACTGAAGCTTTCTTT
NA TRBJ1-1 TRBV6-5 NA CASCGGNTEAFF TGTGCCAGCTGCGGGGGGAACACTGAAGCTTTCTTT
TRBD2 TRBJ2-7 TRBV4-2 NA CASSFQRGSSYEQYF TGTGCCAGCAGCTTTCAGCGGGGGAGCTCCTACGAGCAGTACTTC
NA TRBJ2-7 TRBV19 once CASSNPDRQSSYEQYF TGTGCCAGTAGCAACCCGGACAGACAGAGCTCCTACGAGCAGTACTTC
TRBD1 TRBJ1-2 TRBV4-2 NA CASSQTQGAQDGYTF TGTGCCAGCAGCCAAACCCAGGGGGCGCAGGATGGCTACACCTTC
TRBD1 TRBJ1-1 TRBV7-9 NA CASSRTGGVGNTEAFF TGTGCCAGCAGCCGGACAGGGGGCGTGGGGAACACTGAAGCTTTCTTT
TRBD2 TRBJ2-1 TRBV4-1 once CASSYNFGLAEDNEQFF TGCGCCAGCAGCTACAACTTCGGACTAGCGGAAGACAATGAGCAGTTCTTC
TRBD1 TRBJ2-7 TRBV7-8 few CASSPNTRTGTNEQYF TGTGCCAGCAGCCCCAATACCCGGACAGGGACAAACGAGCAGTACTTC
TRBD2 TRBJ2-5 TRBV10-3 NA CAISAGGVEETQYF TGTGCCATCAGTGCGGGAGGGGTTGAGGAGACCCAGTACTTC
TRBD2 TRBJ2-5 TRBV28 once CASRPTGREETQYF TGTGCCAGCCGCCCGACGGGGAGGGAAGAGACCCAGTACTTC
TRBD2 TRBJ2-1 TRBV19 NA CASSRLAGAINEQFF TGTGCCAGTAGTAGGCTAGCGGGGGCTATCAATGAGCAGTTCTTC
TRBD1 TRBJ1-2 TRBV6-5 few CASSYSGQGLYGYTF TGTGCCAGCAGTTACAGTGGACAGGGACTCTATGGCTACACCTTC
NA TRBJ1-4 TRBV2 NA CASRAQSGADEKLFF TGTGCCAGCAGAGCCCAGTCAGGGGCGGACGAAAAACTGTTTTTT
NA TRBJ2-7 TRBV5-4 NA CASSRGGRQSEQYF TGTGCCAGCAGCCGCGGAGGTAGACAAAGCGAGCAGTACTTC
TRBD1 TRBJ1-1 TRBV6-5 NA CASSRGTDRLEAFF TGTGCCAGCAGCCGGGGGACAGATCGACTTGAAGCTTTCTTT
NA TRBJ1-6 TRBV12-1 NA CASSCPQGAYNSPLHF TGTGCCAGCAGCTGCCCCCAGGGGGCCTATAATTCACCCCTCCACTTT